This entry lists 2 T cell receptor beta chains sequenced from one sample in a study of long-term antiretroviral therapy in people with HIV. Running of the v3.0 immunoSEQ assay took place at survey level. Sequencing used immunoSEQ multiplex PCR; TCRdb keeps in-frame clones, though not all of them. The data hold tens of thousands of clones, with roughly 80% observed a single time. Sequences were derived from unsorted PBMCs, sampled 0.5 years before starting antiretroviral therapy. Receptors were obtained from a man between 40 and 49 years old with HIV.

This clone was counted a few times. Just one base apart from a much larger clone, this may be a read error. J is TRBJ2-7 and V is TRBV7-9; TRBD2 might be the D (5 bases). Germline V gene data show CDR1 as SEHNR and CDR2 as FQNEAQ (reference sequence). V was trimmed by 0 bases and J by 6 bases, leaving 6 bases between them. CDR3 length: 12 amino acids. CDR3 protein: CASSLAGVEQYF. As DNA, the CDR3 is TGTGCCAGCAGCTTAGCCGGGGTCGAGCAGTACTTC.

CDR3 region: CASSSGFSYEQYF. The DNA for the CDR3 is TGTGCCAGCAGCAGTGGATTCTCCTACGAGCAGTACTTC. V gene TRBV5-4 combines with J gene TRBJ2-7; D call uncertain. The CDR3 runs to 13 residues. Per germline, CDR1 SGHNT and CDR2 YYREEE (reference sequence). V was trimmed by 4 bases and J by 0 bases, leaving 8 bases between them.